Each of the 5 T cell receptor beta chains below was sequenced from the same sample in a study of shared clonotypes between healthy human individuals. Libraries were prepared by immunoSEQ multiplex PCR; TCRdb keeps only in-frame clonotypes and omits some of them. In the table there are about 380,000 clones, about 96% of which are singletons. Sequencing input: memory CD8+ T cells sorted from blood. The subset is: CD45RO+ cells pooled with CCR7-negative TemRA cells. The receptors were sampled from a young man in good health.

The rearrangement links TRBV28 to TRBJ1-4; D remains ambiguous. The CDR3 spans 15 residues. Per germline, CDR1 MDHEN and CDR2 SYDVKM. V lost 4 bases, J lost 8 bases, and 17 bases lay in between. CDR3 protein: CASSSTQRLGEKLFF. DNA for the CDR3: TGTGCCAGCAGTTCCACACAGCGGCTTGGGGAAAAACTGTTTTTT.

A word on this clone: This same CDR3 is encoded by further DNA sequences in the sample. J is TRBJ2-7 and V is TRBV28, with 14 bases lining up with TRBD2. CDR1 is MDHEN and CDR2 is SYDVKM in the germline V gene. The ends lost 5 bases at V and 3 bases at J; junction bases unmatched: 3. The CDR3 is 15 residues long. CDR3 in amino acids: CASSLGTSGSYEQYF. In nucleotides, the CDR3 is TGTGCCAGCAGTCTAGGGACTAGCGGGAGCTACGAGCAGTACTTC. Combining the CDR3 with reference TRBV28 and TRBJ2-7 gives the whole variable domain DVKVTQSSRYLVKRTGEKVFLECVQDMDHENMFWYRQDPGLGLRLIYFSYDVKMKEKGDIPEGYSVSREKKERFSLILESASTNQTSMYLCASSLGTSGSYEQYFGPGTRLTVT.

CDR3 amino acids: CASTGGTEAFF. In nucleotides, the CDR3 is TGTGCCAGCACAGGGGGCACTGAAGCTTTCTTT. This chain connects TRBV21-1 to TRBJ1-1; the table's D call of TRBD1 was not tested on the DNA. TRBV21-1 is described as a pseudogene. This CDR3 region has 11 residues.

The chain has TRBV19 and TRBJ1-2, with D uncertain. Trimming shortened V by 7 bases and J by 1 base, and 13 bases separated the two germline ends. Germline CDR1 and CDR2: LNHDA and SQIVND (reference sequence). The CDR3 length is 14 residues. The CDR3: CASTPTTFNYGYTF. The CDR3 nucleotides are TGTGCCAGTACCCCGACGACTTTTAACTATGGCTACACCTTC.

The chain uses TRBV10-2 and TRBJ2-1, with D perhaps assigned TRBD1 or TRBD2 (5 bases each). Germline V gives CDR1 WSHSY, CDR2 SAAADI. Trimming took off 4 bases at V and 0 bases at J, with 10 bases between the two ends. The CDR3 spans 15 residues. CDR3 DNA sequence: TGCGCCAGCAGTGTTGTGGGACGCTCCTACAATGAGCAGTTCTTC. Encoded protein: CASSVVGRSYNEQFF.